The clone carrying this T cell receptor beta chain was seen a few times. The data were taken from a study of blood T cell repertoires in COVID-19. About the study: Sources were T cells, B-cell-depleted T cells, or PBMCs; the material itself was cDNA or gDNA.

The V gene lost 2 bases and the J gene lost 4 bases, with 15 bases spanning the gap. This CDR3 spans 16 amino acids. Germline assignment: CDR1 MNHNS and CDR2 SASEGT. In the study's own analysis: The authors estimated nucleated cell counts from reference gene primer amplification. The table came from immunoSEQ multiplex PCR; TCRdb's copy has only in-frame clones and leaves some out. That table gives V, J and clone size, and the DNA gave D and trimming. The profile shows 130,000 to 150,000 clones, about 76% of them singletons. The V and J genes are TRBV6-1 and TRBJ1-5; D not resolved. The sequencing sample was made of peripheral blood. This TCR came from a human donor in a cohort sampled during active COVID-19. Written as DNA, the CDR3 is TGTGCCAGCAGTGAATTTGACACCTCGTGGAATCAGCCCCAGCATTTT. This sequence encodes CASSEFDTSWNQPQHF.